This T cell receptor (beta chain) was sequenced in a study of spatial heterogeneity in lung cancer. On the study more broadly: Alpha-chain sequences were consistently detected less often than beta-chain sequences. Study results and caveats: Estimated coverage of tumor T cells was around 7% for alpha and around 13% for beta chains. The number of expanded tumor alpha and beta chains correlated with mutation number.

The CDR3 contains 16 residues. Germline V lookup: CDR1 SGDLS, CDR2 YYNGEE. V was shortened by 4 bases and J by 2 bases, with 17 bases between the two germline ends. A note on this clonotype: The target antigen is unknown. This beta chain is a stray read from a library made for alpha chains; its abundance is not meaningful.

Sample time point: sample taken at primary tumor resection. From the 5' RACE reads, TCRdb called clonotypes with MiXCR, one entry per CDR3 protein. The table lists almost 7,000 distinct CDR3 sequences, 13% to 15% of them singletons. The clonotype comes from a male donor with early-stage non-small cell lung cancer. The chain has TRBV9 and TRBJ2-3; the D is unclear. Material: lung tumor tissue, obtained at surgery. CDR3 protein: CASSLTHSRNTDTQYF. The CDR3 DNA follows: TGTGCCAGCAGCCTCACTCACTCGCGCAACACAGATACGCAGTATTTT.